A single sample gave rise to the 4 T cell receptor beta chains below, sequenced in a study of CD8+ T cells in alopecia areata. The sequencing template was cDNA reverse transcribed from extracted RNA. Generated by immunoSEQ multiplex PCR, the TCRdb table keeps only in-frame clones and is missing some. The table shows 65,000 to 70,000 clones, with roughly 60% occurring only once. The material sequenced was CD8+ T cells sorted from blood, taken at week 0. These receptors were collected from a human donor with alopecia areata.

Here the CDR3 DNA reads TGCAGCGTTGGCCCCGGGGGGCTGGCCTACGAGCAGTACTTC. The encoded protein is CSVGPGGLAYEQYF. V gene TRBV29-1 combines with J gene TRBJ2-7, with a weak D call TRBD2 (7 bases). V dropped 4 bases and J dropped 2 bases, with 15 bases sitting between them. Germline V gene sequence: CDR1 SQVTM, CDR2 ANQGSEA. This CDR3 has 14 amino acids.

This clone was counted at least ten times. The chain couples TRBV6-4 to TRBJ2-3; possible D gene TRBD2, 6 bases. The CDR3 length is 16 residues. V lost 6 bases and J 1 base, leaving 17 bases between the germline ends. Germline V gene data show CDR1 as MRHNA and CDR2 as SNTAGT. The CDR3 protein is CASSSGGGDRTDTQYF. In DNA, the CDR3 is TGTGCCAGCAGCTCGGGCGGAGGGGACCGCACAGATACGCAGTATTTT.

The chain links TRBV7-9 to TRBJ2-1, with a weak D call TRBD2 (5 bases). Germline CDR1 and CDR2: SEHNR and FQNEAQ (reference sequence). The V end was cut by 5 bases, the J end by 13 bases, with 15 bases between. The length of the CDR3 is 12 residues. The CDR3 DNA follows: TGTGCCAGCAGCCCCCTAGCAGAGGGCCAGTTCTTC. This translates into CASSPLAEGQFF.

This clone was observed a handful of times. The V call is TRBV6-5, the J call TRBJ2-3; D is ambiguous. In germline, CDR1 is MNHEY, CDR2 SVGAGI. Trimming removed 3 bases at V and 0 bases at J, with 4 bases between. The CDR3 spans 13 residues. The CDR3 reads CASSYSSTDTQYF. The CDR3 nucleotides are TGTGCCAGCAGTTATTCGAGCACAGATACGCAGTATTTT.